This T cell receptor beta chain was retrieved from a study of T-cell reconstitution after alpha-beta-depleted transplantation in children. General study results and limits: In some patients, recipient T cells and intrathymic progenitors surviving conditioning explained high day-60 diversity. By about two months after transplant, alpha-beta T cells reportedly arose from several hundred graft clones that had expanded. At the one-year point after transplant, T-cell counts and TCRbeta diversity were found to come mostly from T cells that had been newly produced.

The germline V gene encodes CDR1 SQVTM and CDR2 ANQGSEA. The CDR3 covers 10 residues. With 5 bases removed from V and 8 bases from J, the gap between germline ends came to 7 bases. The TCRbeta library incorporated unique molecular identifiers. In TCRdb, the PCR reads were re-called with MiXCR into one record per CDR3 protein. In the table there are about 460,000 distinct CDR3 sequences, 9.5% to 12% of which are singletons. This clonotype was seen a few times. Antigen unknown. Sample: PBMCs, mostly from graft donor cells, taken 180 days after TCRalphabeta/CD19-depleted stem cell transplant. This chain connects TRBV29-1 to TRBJ2-1; D is undetermined. This clonotype originated in a female patient between 2 and 10 years old who had a stem cell transplant for aplastic anemia, so the T cells may come from the graft donor. CDR3 amino acids: CSVILHEQFF. The DNA for the CDR3 is TGCAGCGTTATACTACATGAGCAGTTCTTC.